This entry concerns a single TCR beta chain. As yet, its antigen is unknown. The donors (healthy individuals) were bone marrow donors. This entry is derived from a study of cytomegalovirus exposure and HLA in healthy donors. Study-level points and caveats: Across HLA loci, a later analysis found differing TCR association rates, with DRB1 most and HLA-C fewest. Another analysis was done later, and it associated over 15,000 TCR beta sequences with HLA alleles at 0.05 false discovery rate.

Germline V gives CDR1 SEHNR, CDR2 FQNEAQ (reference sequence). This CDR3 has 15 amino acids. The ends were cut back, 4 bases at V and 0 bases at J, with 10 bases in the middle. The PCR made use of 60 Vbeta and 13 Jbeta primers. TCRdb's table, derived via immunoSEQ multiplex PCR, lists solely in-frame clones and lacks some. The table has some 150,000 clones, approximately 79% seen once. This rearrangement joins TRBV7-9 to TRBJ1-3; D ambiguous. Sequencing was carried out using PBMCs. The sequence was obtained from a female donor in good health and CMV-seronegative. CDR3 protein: CASSSGAGSGNTIYF. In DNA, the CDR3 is TGTGCCAGCAGCTCTGGCGCGGGCTCTGGAAACACCATATATTTT.